The next 3 T cell receptor beta chains were all read from a single sample in a study of identical twins' blood T cells. MiXCR, applied by TCRdb to the 5' RACE reads, yields one record per CDR3 protein. The data hold roughly 380,000 distinct CDR3 sequences, with over 25% observed a single time. The sequenced sample was PBMCs. The receptors stem from a woman aged 18-49 years in good health.

V and J are TRBV7-2 and TRBJ2-1; 14 bases agree with TRBD2. This CDR3 has 16 amino acids. The germline CDR1 and CDR2 sequences are SGHTA and FQGNSA. The J segment lost 8 bases and the V segment lost 0 bases, leaving 3 bases of the junction unmatched. Here the CDR3 DNA reads TGTGCCAGCAGCTTAGCGGGACTAGCGGGGGTTGATGAGCAGTTCTTC. Translating gives CASSLAGLAGVDEQFF.

The chain combines TRBV3-1 with TRBJ1-1; TRBD1 aligns across 7 bases. The CDR3 totals 15 residues. From germline, CDR1 is LGHDT and CDR2 YNNKEL (reference sequence). V lost 6 bases and J lost 4; bases outside the gene matches: 11. The CDR3 sequence: CASRESDRSITEAFF. The CDR3 DNA sequence: TGTGCCAGCAGAGAGTCGGACAGGTCGATCACTGAAGCTTTCTTT.

Regarding this clonotype: No conserved phenylalanine or tryptophan ends this CDR3, so it is likely a read error. CDR3 protein: CASKYRQLNTEAFS. The DNA for the CDR3 is TGTGCCAGCAAGTACAGGCAATTGAACACTGAAGCTTTCTCT. The gene calls are TRBV6-5 and TRBJ1-1, with D possibly being TRBD1 (5 bases). Trimming pared 7 bases from V and 0 bases from J, leaving 12 bases between. CDR1 and CDR2 from the germline V gene are MNHEY and SVGAGI. The CDR3 extends over 14 amino acids.